The 10 T cell receptor beta chains below all came from one sample that was sequenced in a study of OX40 agonist ivuxolimab in advanced cancers. This table comes from immunoSEQ multiplex PCR, and its TCRdb copy is limited to in-frame clones, with some not included. The sample lists tens of thousands of clones, about 81% occurring once. Sequencing used CD4+ or CD8+ T cells sorted from blood, obtained in a trial of the OX40 agonist ivuxolimab. The receptor source for this set is an adult with an advanced solid tumor such as melanoma, head and neck, liver or kidney cancer.

This chain connects TRBV9 to TRBJ2-3, with D possibly TRBD1 on 6 matching bases. Germline CDR1 reads SGDLS; CDR2 reads YYNGEE. V was shortened by 0 bases and J by 5 bases, with 13 bases between the two germline ends. This CDR3 is 15 amino acids long. CDR3 nucleotide sequence: TGTGCCAGCAGCGTAGGACAGGCGGGCGTAGATACGCAGTATTTT. It yields the protein CASSVGQAGVDTQYF.

V and J are TRBV5-1 and TRBJ2-7; D may be TRBD2 (7 bases). The CDR3 runs to 14 residues. In germline, CDR1 is SGHRS, CDR2 YFSETQ. V was trimmed by 4 bases and J by 4 bases, leaving 15 bases between them. This CDR3 is CASSQGGENYEQYF. The CDR3, as DNA: TGCGCCAGCAGCCAAGGGGGGGAAAATTACGAGCAGTACTTC.

The chain links TRBV28 to TRBJ2-2; D unresolved. The V and J ends lost 3 bases and 3 bases respectively, with 14 bases between them. Germline V gene sequence: CDR1 MDHEN, CDR2 SYDVKM. This CDR3 contains 16 residues. CDR3 coding DNA: TGTGCCAGCAGTTTGCCGCACCTTTCCCACACCGGGGAGCTGTTTTTT. It codes for CASSLPHLSHTGELFF.

This clone was detected a few times. This specimen includes other DNA sequences encoding the same CDR3. The V and J genes are TRBV28 and TRBJ2-2; D remains unclear. Germline V gives CDR1 MDHEN, CDR2 SYDVKM. The CDR3 totals 12 residues. Trimming shortened V by 5 bases and J by 8 bases, and 9 bases separated the two germline ends. CDR3 DNA: TGTGCCAGCAGTCCCAACCCGGGGGAGCTGTTTTTT. Amino acids: CASSPNPGELFF.

The CDR3 nucleotides are TGTGCCAGCAGCACAACCCGGCAGGGTACTGAAAAACTGTTTTTT. This codes for CASSTTRQGTEKLFF. The V and J genes are TRBV28 and TRBJ1-4; D is perhaps TRBD1 (5 bases). This CDR3 is built from 15 residues. Germline-derived CDR1 and CDR2 are MDHEN and SYDVKM. Trimming removed 6 bases at V and 7 bases at J, with 18 bases between.

The gene calls are TRBV10-2 and TRBJ1-4; D possibly corresponds to TRBD1 (5 bases). Germline V lookup: CDR1 WSHSY, CDR2 SAAADI. V lost 2 bases and J lost 7, with 11 bases in between. This CDR3 region has 14 residues. The CDR3 bases are TGCGCCAGCAGTGAGCCTGGGCAGGGTGAAAAACTGTTTTTT. Translated: CASSEPGQGEKLFF.

The rearrangement uses TRBV15 and TRBJ2-7; D is uncertain. Trimming stripped 0 bases from V and 6 bases from J, with 21 bases between. In germline, CDR1 is LNHNV, CDR2 YYDKDF (reference sequence). The CDR3 has 17 residues. The CDR3 bases are TGTGCCACCAGCAGAGATTGGGCAATTAGAGGAGACCGCGAGCAGTACTTC. Translating gives CATSRDWAIRGDREQYF.

This clone has just one count. The rearrangement uses TRBV28 and TRBJ2-1; TRBD2 matches 9 bases. The CDR3 is made up of 16 amino acids. Germline loops: CDR1 MDHEN, CDR2 SYDVKM. After removal of 6 bases from V and 4 bases from J, the junction contained 10 bases not matched to a gene. The CDR3 is CASSPSRGLAYNEQFF. CDR3 bases: TGTGCCAGCAGCCCCAGTAGGGGACTAGCTTACAATGAGCAGTTCTTC.

This clone appeared a single time. V is TRBV19 and J is TRBJ2-3; TRBD2 agrees at 11 bases. The CDR3 has 19 residues. Germline V gives CDR1 LNHDA, CDR2 SQIVND (reference sequence). Trimming cost V 6 bases and J 4 bases; bases outside gene matches: 18. The CDR3 DNA reads as TGTGCCAGTAGAGGGACTAGCGGAGGTACTAAGGGGGTTGCAGATACGCAGTATTTT. Its translation is CASRGTSGGTKGVADTQYF.

This chain links TRBV11-2 with TRBJ2-5; D perhaps matches TRBD2 (6 bases). Trimming took 5 bases from V and 0 from J, leaving 13 bases between them. The CDR3 is made up of 15 amino acids. CDR1 SGHAT and CDR2 FQNNGV come from the germline V gene. The CDR3 protein is CASSKGGEYQETQYF. Here the CDR3 DNA reads TGTGCCAGCAGCAAGGGAGGCGAGTACCAAGAGACCCAGTACTTC. Combining the CDR3 with reference TRBV11-2 and TRBJ2-5 gives the whole variable domain EAGVAQSPRYKIIEKRQSVAFWCNPISGHATLYWYQQILGQGPKLLIQFQNNGVVDDSQLPKDRFSAERLKGVDSTLKIQPAKLEDSAVYLCASSKGGEYQETQYFGPGTRLLVL.